This T cell receptor beta chain was sequenced in a study of T cell responses to AZD1222 COVID-19 vaccine. CDR3 length: 13 amino acids. Deletions cut 1 base from V and 6 bases from J, with 7 bases between. From germline, CDR1 is LGHNA and CDR2 YSLEER. Measured with immunoSEQ multiplex PCR; TCRdb has only the in-frame clones, and not every one. This table holds approximately 180,000 clones, roughly 93% found once. The clonotype comes from an adult who received the MenACWY meningococcal vaccine as a control. The chain is built from TRBV4-3 and TRBJ2-1; D is undetermined. This sample comprised peripheral blood, obtained 28 days after the second dose of the MenACWY control vaccine. In DNA, the CDR3 is TGCGCCAGCAGCCAAGTTACTGGCAATGAGCAGTTCTTC. Its translation: CASSQVTGNEQFF.